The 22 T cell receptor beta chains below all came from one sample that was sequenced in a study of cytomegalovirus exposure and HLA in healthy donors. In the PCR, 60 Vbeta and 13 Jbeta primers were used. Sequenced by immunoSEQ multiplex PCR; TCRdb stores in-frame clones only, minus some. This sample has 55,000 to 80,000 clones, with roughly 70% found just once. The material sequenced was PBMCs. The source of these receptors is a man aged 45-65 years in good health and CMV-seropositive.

The CDR3 loop is CAWSGKFGQGYTGELFF. CDR3 nucleotides: TGTGCCTGGAGTGGAAAATTTGGACAGGGATACACCGGGGAGCTGTTTTTT. The chain links TRBV30 to TRBJ2-2; 8 bases fit TRBD1. The germline CDR1 and CDR2 sequences are GTSNPN and SVGIG (reference sequence). V gave up 1 base and J gave up 3 bases; unmatched junction bases: 10. The CDR3 length is 17 residues.

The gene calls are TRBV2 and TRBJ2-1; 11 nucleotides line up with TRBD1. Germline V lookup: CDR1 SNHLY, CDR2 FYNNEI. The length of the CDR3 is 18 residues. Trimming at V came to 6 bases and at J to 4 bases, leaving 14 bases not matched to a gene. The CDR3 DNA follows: TGTGCCAGCAGGGGTTATTCGGCCCGGGACAGGGGGTACAATGAGCAGTTCTTC. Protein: CASRGYSARDRGYNEQFF.

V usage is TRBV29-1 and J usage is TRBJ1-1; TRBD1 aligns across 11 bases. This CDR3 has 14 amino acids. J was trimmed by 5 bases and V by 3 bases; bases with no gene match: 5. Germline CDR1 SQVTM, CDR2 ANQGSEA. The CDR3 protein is CSVDGGQGVTEAFF. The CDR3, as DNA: TGCAGCGTTGACGGGGGACAGGGGGTGACTGAAGCTTTCTTT.

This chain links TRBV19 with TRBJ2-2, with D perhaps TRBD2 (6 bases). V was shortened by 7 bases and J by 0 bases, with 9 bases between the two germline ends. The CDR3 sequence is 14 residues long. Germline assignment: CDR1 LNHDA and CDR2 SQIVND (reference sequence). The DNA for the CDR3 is TGTGCCAGTAATCAGCGGGCGAACACCGGGGAGCTGTTTTTT. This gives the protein CASNQRANTGELFF.

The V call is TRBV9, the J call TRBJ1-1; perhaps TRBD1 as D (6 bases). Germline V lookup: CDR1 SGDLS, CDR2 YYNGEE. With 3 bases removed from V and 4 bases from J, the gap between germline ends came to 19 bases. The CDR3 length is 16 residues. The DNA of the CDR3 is TGTGCCAGCAGCGCCAGGGGAGGGTCAGGGAGCACTGAAGCTTTCTTT. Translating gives CASSARGGSGSTEAFF.

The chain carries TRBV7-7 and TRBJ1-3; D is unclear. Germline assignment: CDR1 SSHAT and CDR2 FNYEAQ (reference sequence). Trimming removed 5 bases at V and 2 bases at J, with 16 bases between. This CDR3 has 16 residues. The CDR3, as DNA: TGTGCCAGCAGCCTAAGCGAGGGTCCCCCTGGAAACACCATATATTTT. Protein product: CASSLSEGPPGNTIYF.

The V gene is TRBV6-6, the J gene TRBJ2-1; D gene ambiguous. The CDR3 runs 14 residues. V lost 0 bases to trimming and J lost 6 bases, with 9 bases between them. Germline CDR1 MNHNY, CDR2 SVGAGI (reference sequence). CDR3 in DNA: TGTGCCAGCAGTTACTCGATCAACGGCAATGAGCAGTTCTTC. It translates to CASSYSINGNEQFF.

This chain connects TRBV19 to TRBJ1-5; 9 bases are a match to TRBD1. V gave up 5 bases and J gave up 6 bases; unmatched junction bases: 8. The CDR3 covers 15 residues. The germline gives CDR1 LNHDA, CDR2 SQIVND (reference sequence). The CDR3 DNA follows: TGTGCCAGTAGTGCCCCCGGGACAGGGAGTCAGCCCCAGCATTTT. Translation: CASSAPGTGSQPQHF.

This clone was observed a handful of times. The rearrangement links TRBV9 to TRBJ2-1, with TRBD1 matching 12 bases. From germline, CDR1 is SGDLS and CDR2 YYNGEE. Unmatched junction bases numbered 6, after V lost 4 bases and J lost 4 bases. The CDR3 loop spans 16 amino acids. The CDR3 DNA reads TGTGCCAGCAGCTTCCGGGACAGGGGGCTATACAATGAGCAGTTCTTC. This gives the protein CASSFRDRGLYNEQFF.

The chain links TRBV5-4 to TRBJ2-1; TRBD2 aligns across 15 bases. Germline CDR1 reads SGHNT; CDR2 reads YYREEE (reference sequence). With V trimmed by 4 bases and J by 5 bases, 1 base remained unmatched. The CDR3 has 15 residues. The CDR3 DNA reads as TGTGCCAGCAGCCGGACTAGCGGGAGGGACAATGAGCAGTTCTTC. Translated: CASSRTSGRDNEQFF. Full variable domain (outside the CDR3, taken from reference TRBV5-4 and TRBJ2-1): ETGVTQSPTHLIKTRGQQVTLRCSSQSGHNTVSWYQQALGQGPQFIFQYYREEENGRGNFPPRFSGLQFPNYSSELNVNALELDDSALYLCASSRTSGRDNEQFFGPGTRLTVL.

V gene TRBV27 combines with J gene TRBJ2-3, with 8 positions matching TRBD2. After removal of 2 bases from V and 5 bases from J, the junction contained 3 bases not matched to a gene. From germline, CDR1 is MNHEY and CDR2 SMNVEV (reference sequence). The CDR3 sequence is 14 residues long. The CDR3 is CASSLGLAGDTQYF. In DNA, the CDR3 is TGTGCCAGCAGTTTAGGGCTAGCGGGAGATACGCAGTATTTT.

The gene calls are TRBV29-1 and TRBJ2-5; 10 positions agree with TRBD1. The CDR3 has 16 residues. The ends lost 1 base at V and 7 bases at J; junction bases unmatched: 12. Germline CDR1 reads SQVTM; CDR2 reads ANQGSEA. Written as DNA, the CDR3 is TGCAGCGTTGAAGTACGGCCCGGGACAGGGGTGGGGACCCAGTACTTC. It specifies CSVEVRPGTGVGTQYF. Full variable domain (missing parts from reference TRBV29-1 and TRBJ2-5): SAVISQKPSRDICQRGTSLTIQCQVDSQVTMMFWYRQQPGQSLTLIATANQGSEATYESGFVIDKFPISRPNLTFSTLTVSNMSPEDSSIYLCSVEVRPGTGVGTQYFGPGTRLLVL.

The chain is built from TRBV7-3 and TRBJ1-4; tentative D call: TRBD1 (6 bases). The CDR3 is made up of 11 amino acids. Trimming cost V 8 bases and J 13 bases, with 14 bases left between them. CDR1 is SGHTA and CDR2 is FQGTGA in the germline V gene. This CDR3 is CASSRGAALFF. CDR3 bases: TGTGCCAGCTCGCGGGGGGCAGCACTGTTTTTT.

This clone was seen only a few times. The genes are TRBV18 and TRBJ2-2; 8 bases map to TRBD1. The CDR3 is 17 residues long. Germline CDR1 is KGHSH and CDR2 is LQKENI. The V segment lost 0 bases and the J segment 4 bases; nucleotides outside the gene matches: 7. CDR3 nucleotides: TGTGCCAGCTCACCACCTTCCAGGGGGCAGGTCACCGGGGAGCTGTTTTTT. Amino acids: CASSPPSRGQVTGELFF.

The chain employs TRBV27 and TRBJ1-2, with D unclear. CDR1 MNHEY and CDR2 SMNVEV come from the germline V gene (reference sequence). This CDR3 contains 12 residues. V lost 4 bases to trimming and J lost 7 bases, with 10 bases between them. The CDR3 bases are TGTGCCAGCAGTTCCTCATACGGTGGCTACACCTTC. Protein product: CASSSSYGGYTF.

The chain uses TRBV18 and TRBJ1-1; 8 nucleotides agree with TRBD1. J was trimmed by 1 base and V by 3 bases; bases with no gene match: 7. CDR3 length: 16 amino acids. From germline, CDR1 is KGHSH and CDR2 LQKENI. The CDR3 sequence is CASSPQGAKENTEAFF. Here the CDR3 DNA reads TGTGCCAGCTCACCCCAGGGGGCGAAAGAGAACACTGAAGCTTTCTTT.

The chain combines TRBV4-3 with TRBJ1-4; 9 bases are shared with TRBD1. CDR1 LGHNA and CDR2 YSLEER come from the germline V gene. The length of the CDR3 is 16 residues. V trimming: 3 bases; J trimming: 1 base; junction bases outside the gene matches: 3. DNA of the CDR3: TGCGCCAGCAGCCATGCGGGACAGGGAACTAATGAAAAACTGTTTTTT. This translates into CASSHAGQGTNEKLFF.

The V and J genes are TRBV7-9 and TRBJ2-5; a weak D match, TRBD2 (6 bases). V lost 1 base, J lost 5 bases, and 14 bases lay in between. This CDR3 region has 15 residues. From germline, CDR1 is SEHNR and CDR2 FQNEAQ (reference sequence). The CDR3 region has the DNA TGTGCCAGCAGCTTAGGAGTTGGAGGGGCCGAGACCCAGTACTTC. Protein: CASSLGVGGAETQYF.

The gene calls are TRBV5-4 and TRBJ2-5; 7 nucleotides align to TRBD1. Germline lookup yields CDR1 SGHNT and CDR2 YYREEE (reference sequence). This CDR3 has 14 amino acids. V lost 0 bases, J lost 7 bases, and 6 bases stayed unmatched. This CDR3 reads CASSLAGTEGTQYF. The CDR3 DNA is TGTGCCAGCAGCTTGGCCGGGACAGAGGGGACCCAGTACTTC.

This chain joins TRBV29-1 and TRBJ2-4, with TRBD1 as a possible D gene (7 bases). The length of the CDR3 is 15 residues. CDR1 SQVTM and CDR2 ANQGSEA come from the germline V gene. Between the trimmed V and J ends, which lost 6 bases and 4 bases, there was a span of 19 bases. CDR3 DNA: TGCAGCGTGGTGGGACAGCCCGGAGGGAAAAACATTCAGTACTTC. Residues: CSVVGQPGGKNIQYF.

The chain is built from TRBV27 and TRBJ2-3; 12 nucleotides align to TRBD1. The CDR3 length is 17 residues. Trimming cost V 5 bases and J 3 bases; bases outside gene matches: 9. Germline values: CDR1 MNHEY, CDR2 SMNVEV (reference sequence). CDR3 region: CASSPGDRGRVTDTQYF. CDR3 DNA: TGTGCCAGCAGTCCGGGGGACAGGGGGCGAGTAACAGATACGCAGTATTTT.

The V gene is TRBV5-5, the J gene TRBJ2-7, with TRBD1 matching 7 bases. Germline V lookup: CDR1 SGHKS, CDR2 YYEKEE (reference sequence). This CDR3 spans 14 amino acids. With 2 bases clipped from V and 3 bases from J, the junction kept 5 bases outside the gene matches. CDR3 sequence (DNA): TGTGCCAGCAGCTTTCTACAGGGGATCTACGAGCAGTACTTC. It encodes CASSFLQGIYEQYF. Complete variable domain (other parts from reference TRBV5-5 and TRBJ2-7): DAGVTQSPTHLIKTRGQQVTLRCSPISGHKSVSWYQQVLGQGPQFIFQYYEKEERGRGNFPDRFSARQFPNYSSELNVNALLLGDSALYLCASSFLQGIYEQYFGPGTRLTVT.